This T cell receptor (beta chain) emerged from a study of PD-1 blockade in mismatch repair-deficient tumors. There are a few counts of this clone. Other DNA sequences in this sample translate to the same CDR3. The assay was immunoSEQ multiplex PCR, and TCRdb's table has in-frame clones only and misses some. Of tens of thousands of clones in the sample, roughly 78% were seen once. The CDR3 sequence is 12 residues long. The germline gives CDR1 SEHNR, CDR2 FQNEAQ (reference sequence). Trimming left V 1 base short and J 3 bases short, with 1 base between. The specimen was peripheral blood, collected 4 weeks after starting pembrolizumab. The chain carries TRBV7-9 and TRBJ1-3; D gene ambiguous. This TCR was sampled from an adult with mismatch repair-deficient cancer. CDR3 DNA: TGTGCCAGCAGCTTAGTTGGAAACACCATATATTTT. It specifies CASSLVGNTIYF.